A single sample is the source of the 14 T cell receptor beta chains below, sequenced in a study of T cell responses to AZD1222 COVID-19 vaccine (dated by TCRdb to about 2021). The label giving this sample's time point can be read as: sample from adult after SARS-CoV-2 infection, after symptom onset. The method was the immunoSEQ multiplex PCR assay. Here the immuneACCESS table is served through TCRdb, limited to in-frame sequences with V and J called. Missing clones are a known gap in these copies; in checked studies unresolved V genes cover under half, and the rest lacks a known reason. Here the sample has roughly 150,000 clones; about 85% occur a single time. The ten largest clones take up 6.9% of the sample. Sequencing was performed on peripheral blood, taken after recovery from COVID-19. These receptor sequences come from an adult who had recovered from COVID-19.

The chain joins TRBV3-1 (or the pseudogene TRBV3-2) to TRBJ1-1; the D is unclear. Germline CDR1 LGHDT, CDR2 YNNKEL (reference sequence). The CDR3 has 12 residues. V gave up 1 base and J gave up 8 bases, with 8 bases separating them. The CDR3 here is CASSQVAAEAFF. The CDR3 bases are TGTGCCAGCAGCCAAGTGGCAGCAGAAGCTTTCTTT.

CDR3 in amino acids: CASSRGGPPVRTVGYTF. CDR3 sequence (DNA): TGTGCCAGCAGCCGCGGGGGTCCGCCGGTCCGCACTGTGGGCTACACCTTC. The rearrangement uses TRBV21-1 and TRBJ1-2. TRBV21-1 is a pseudogene locus. This CDR3 region has 17 residues.

The CDR3 bases are TGCGCCAGCAGCCAAGTCTTAGGGGGCGATTCACCCCTCCACTTT. This gives the protein CASSQVLGGDSPLHF. The V gene is TRBV4-1, the J gene TRBJ1-6; 7 bases agree with TRBD1. CDR1 is MGHRA and CDR2 is YSYEKL in the germline V gene. The junction had 5 bases not matched to a gene; V was cut back by 1 base and J by 8 bases. The CDR3 length is 15 residues.

This clone was found once. The V call is TRBV4-1, the J call TRBJ2-1; TRBD1 agrees at 9 bases. This CDR3 is built from 17 residues. Unmatched junction bases numbered 11, after V lost 3 bases and J lost 5 bases. Germline loops: CDR1 MGHRA, CDR2 YSYEKL. CDR3 coding DNA: TGCGCCAGCAGCCACGACCTACAGGGGGCGCAGAACAATGAGCAGTTCTTC. Its protein product is CASSHDLQGAQNNEQFF.

The J gene is TRBJ2-7, the V gene TRBV10-3, with 9 bases lining up with TRBD1. CDR1 and CDR2 (germline): ENHRY, SYGVKD. With V trimmed by 2 bases and J by 2 bases, 7 bases remained unmatched. This CDR3 is built from 16 residues. The CDR3 DNA reads as TGTGCCATCAGTGAGACCCCGGGACAGGGTACCTACGAGCAGTACTTC. Translating gives CAISETPGQGTYEQYF.

V gene TRBV10-2 combines with J gene TRBJ1-4, with a possible D match to TRBD1 (6 bases). This CDR3 spans 13 amino acids. Germline values: CDR1 WSHSY, CDR2 SAAADI. Deletions cut 4 bases from V and 5 bases from J, with 8 bases between. The CDR3 sequence is CASSGRGNEKLFF. In DNA form, the CDR3 reads TGCGCCAGCAGTGGCAGGGGAAATGAAAAACTGTTTTTT.

This clone was counted a single time. The V and J genes are TRBV27 and TRBJ1-5; 7 bases match TRBD1. The CDR3 runs 15 residues. CDR1 and CDR2 (germline): MNHEY, SMNVEV (reference sequence). V lost 6 bases, J lost 2 bases, and 7 bases stayed unmatched. This chain's CDR3 is CASSPTGARNQPQHF. The CDR3 DNA sequence: TGTGCCAGCAGCCCAACAGGGGCCCGCAATCAGCCCCAGCATTTT.

The rearrangement links TRBV27 to TRBJ2-1; D is possibly TRBD1 (5 bases). The V gene lost 9 bases and the J gene lost 0 bases, with 15 bases spanning the gap. CDR3 length: 15 residues. The germline V gene encodes CDR1 MNHEY and CDR2 SMNVEV (reference sequence). The CDR3 sequence: CASQQAPVSYNEQFF. The CDR3 DNA sequence: TGTGCCAGTCAACAGGCGCCCGTCTCCTACAATGAGCAGTTCTTC.

The chain recombines TRBV24-1 with TRBJ2-1; 12 nucleotides match TRBD2. Germline-derived CDR1 and CDR2 are KGHDR and SFDVKD. CDR3 length equals 15 residues. Trimming cost V 6 bases and J 8 bases; bases outside gene matches: 7. This CDR3 is CATSSSGRAVDEQFF. In DNA form, the CDR3 reads TGTGCCACCAGTTCTAGCGGGAGGGCCGTAGATGAGCAGTTCTTC.

The table lists this clone with a count of one. J is TRBJ1-4 and V is TRBV9; D is undetermined. This CDR3 spans 14 amino acids. V was cut by 1 base and J by 6 bases, with 10 bases left in between. Germline V gives CDR1 SGDLS, CDR2 YYNGEE. This chain's CDR3 is CASSVRYRDEKLFF. CDR3 nucleotides: TGTGCCAGCAGCGTAAGATACCGTGATGAAAAACTGTTTTTT.

This sequence joins TRBV7-8 and TRBJ2-5, with D perhaps matching TRBD2 (5 bases). The V gene's germline CDR1 is SGHVS and CDR2 FQNEAQ. This CDR3 has 16 residues. The V and J ends lost 3 bases and 1 base respectively, with 15 bases between them. DNA for the CDR3: TGTGCCAGCAGCTTGCACAGCGGCACGGTCCAAGAGACCCAGTACTTC. Translated: CASSLHSGTVQETQYF. The full variable domain, its missing parts supplied by reference TRBV7-8 and TRBJ2-5, is GAGVSQSPRYKVAKRGQDVALRCDPISGHVSLFWYQQALGQGPEFLTYFQNEAQLDKSGLPSDRFFAERPEGSVSTLKIQRTQQEDSAVYLCASSLHSGTVQETQYFGPGTRLLVL.

This rearrangement joins TRBV6-5 to TRBJ1-2; 10 nucleotides match TRBD1. Trimming cost V 5 bases and J 3 bases; bases outside gene matches: 6. The CDR3 is 15 residues long. Germline CDR1 reads MNHEY; CDR2 reads SVGAGI. CDR3 protein: CASSRDRGGDYGYTF. CDR3 bases: TGTGCCAGCAGTCGGGACAGGGGAGGGGACTATGGCTACACCTTC.

This chain links TRBV9 with TRBJ1-1; D is possibly TRBD1 (5 bases). This CDR3 region has 14 residues. V lost 0 bases and J lost 1, with 7 bases in between. The germline V gene has CDR1 SGDLS and CDR2 YYNGEE. The CDR3 DNA reads as TGTGCCAGCAGCGTAGTCACAGGGAACACTGAAGCTTTCTTT. Protein product: CASSVVTGNTEAFF.

The chain recombines TRBV15 with TRBJ2-3, with 7 bases fitting TRBD1. CDR3 length: 16 residues. The V gene end was trimmed by 1 base and the J gene end by 2 bases; junction bases not matched to a gene: 6. Per germline, CDR1 LNHNV and CDR2 YYDKDF (reference sequence). DNA of the CDR3: TGTGCCACCAGCAGAGTGCGACAGGGCTACACAGATACGCAGTATTTT. Amino acids: CATSRVRQGYTDTQYF. Together with reference TRBV15 and TRBJ2-3, the CDR3 gives the full variable domain: DAMVIQNPRYQVTQFGKPVTLSCSQTLNHNVMYWYQQKSSQAPKLLFHYYDKDFNNEADTPDNFQSRRPNTSFCFLDIRSPGLGDTAMYLCATSRVRQGYTDTQYFGPGTRLTVL.